These T cell receptor beta chains were read from a single sample in a study of blood T cell repertoires in COVID-19. TCRdb's table, derived via immunoSEQ multiplex PCR, lists solely in-frame clones and lacks some. The sample has 150,000 to 250,000 clones; 94% are singletons. The sequenced material came from peripheral blood. The receptors come from a man aged 25-45 years with COVID-19, enrolled during active disease. Both conserved end residues are trimmed from each CDR3. Each record gives: V gene, clone size, CDR3 protein. Clone size is given for some rows only: seen once, a few or many times, or a class if the clone is expanded.

V gene: TRBV11-1; clone size: .; CDR3 protein: ASSPNLLGYTDTQY
V gene: TRBV2; clone size: .; CDR3 protein: ASRRDSNQPQH
V gene: TRBV27; clone size: .; CDR3 protein: ASSPGQQATDTQY
V gene: TRBV6-6; clone size: .; CDR3 protein: ASSYSRQGNYGYT
V gene: TRBV5-1; clone size: .; CDR3 protein: ASSSTPVMNTEAF
V gene: TRBV4-1; clone size: .; CDR3 protein: ASSQGLTGYNEQF
V gene: TRBV6-6; clone size: .; CDR3 protein: ASSYSRDPQH
V gene: TRBV10-3; clone size: once; CDR3 protein: AISEDPGTRVYNEQF
V gene: TRBV29-1; clone size: .; CDR3 protein: SAGTLGYEQY
V gene: TRBV30; clone size: once; CDR3 protein: AWRKGRVYSGNTIY
V gene: TRBV11-2; clone size: .; CDR3 protein: ASSLDGPSVYEQY
V gene: TRBV2; clone size: .; CDR3 protein: ASRRTGTGANVLT
V gene: TRBV2; clone size: .; CDR3 protein: ASSDEGRGYT
V gene: TRBV6-5; clone size: .; CDR3 protein: ASRRQAQPQH
V gene: TRBV25-1; clone size: .; CDR3 protein: ASRGQGLSDTQY
V gene: TRBV28; clone size: .; CDR3 protein: ASSLAGQGDEQY
V gene: TRBV5-1; clone size: .; CDR3 protein: ASSPGQGAAGANVLT
V gene: TRBV7-9; clone size: .; CDR3 protein: ASSKEVGLAGSRSYNEQF
V gene: TRBV6-5; clone size: .; CDR3 protein: ASSYSEGFGGNTIY
V gene: TRBV9; clone size: .; CDR3 protein: ASSPGGTGTYEQY
V gene: TRBV5-6; clone size: .; CDR3 protein: ASSHTQGNQPQH
V gene: TRBV13; clone size: .; CDR3 protein: ASSSSGGFTGELF
V gene: TRBV3-1/TRBV3-2; clone size: .; CDR3 protein: ASGGIGYGGNTIY
V gene: TRBV3-1/TRBV3-2; clone size: .; CDR3 protein: ASSLRQSNTEAF
V gene: TRBV13; clone size: .; CDR3 protein: ASSPRPPGQGTGELF
V gene: TRBV12-3/TRBV12-4; clone size: .; CDR3 protein: ATKVASTDTQY
V gene: TRBV18; clone size: .; CDR3 protein: ASSPDPPQGGNEKLF
V gene: TRBV2; clone size: .; CDR3 protein: ASVRQVVPPSEGYT
V gene: TRBV3-1/TRBV3-2; clone size: .; CDR3 protein: ASSRGQNTGELF
V gene: TRBV11-2; clone size: .; CDR3 protein: ASSLESVENTEAF
V gene: TRBV19; clone size: once; CDR3 protein: ASSIGHANYGYT
V gene: TRBV5-5; clone size: .; CDR3 protein: ASSRGDRGYWNTEAF
V gene: TRBV19; clone size: .; CDR3 protein: ASSSGETREKLF
V gene: TRBV7-3; clone size: .; CDR3 protein: ASSPGQGYTEAF
V gene: TRBV6-5; clone size: .; CDR3 protein: ASSYSRQGYGYT
V gene: TRBV10-3; clone size: .; CDR3 protein: AISVGNNEKLF
V gene: TRBV30; clone size: .; CDR3 protein: AWSWGGLNTEAF
V gene: TRBV6-5; clone size: .; CDR3 protein: ASRPPLGGEQF
V gene: TRBV5-1; clone size: .; CDR3 protein: ASSSRGQNYGYT
V gene: TRBV11-2; clone size: .; CDR3 protein: ASSPLLGQGYTGELF
V gene: TRBV5-1; clone size: once; CDR3 protein: ASRVEGADSPLH
V gene: TRBV6-7; clone size: .; CDR3 protein: ASSYSGGGESKHEQY
V gene: TRBV4-1; clone size: .; CDR3 protein: ASSQVEGGGHRDTQY
V gene: TRBV7-6; clone size: .; CDR3 protein: ASSLWGTGGPGEQY
V gene: TRBV6-5; clone size: .; CDR3 protein: ASSYPGGPQH
V gene: TRBV19; clone size: .; CDR3 protein: ASGDSIRASYGYT
V gene: TRBV4-2; clone size: once; CDR3 protein: ASSKGDRVYEQY
V gene: TRBV3-1/TRBV3-2; clone size: .; CDR3 protein: ASSHKGTVAHNSPLH
V gene: TRBV3-1/TRBV3-2; clone size: .; CDR3 protein: ASSQTERTEREKLF
V gene: TRBV10-1; clone size: .; CDR3 protein: ASSNPGQGANGELF
V gene: TRBV5-1; clone size: .; CDR3 protein: ASSWWGQGGDEQY
V gene: TRBV29-1; clone size: .; CDR3 protein: SVDPRDTEAF
V gene: TRBV15; clone size: .; CDR3 protein: ATSRDDSGDIPFSGEQF
V gene: TRBV6-6; clone size: .; CDR3 protein: ASSRDRETQY
V gene: TRBV27; clone size: .; CDR3 protein: ASSSYLRDSKANYGYT
V gene: TRBV19; clone size: .; CDR3 protein: ASRGDLVNEKLF
V gene: TRBV27; clone size: .; CDR3 protein: ASSSRAGGTDTQY
V gene: TRBV12-3/TRBV12-4; clone size: once; CDR3 protein: ASSFRGGTEAF
V gene: TRBV15; clone size: .; CDR3 protein: ATSVRTAGANVLT